This TCR beta chain comes out of a study of vaccination and CD4 T cells after COVID-19 (dated by TCRdb to the early 2020s). Regarding the study in general: Six males and four females were included in the convalescent cohort, with two Hispanic individuals, seven Caucasians, two Asians and one multiracial person represented. Post-COVID blood samples from convalescent patients were collected a median of roughly 100 days after diagnosis, with a range of roughly 30 to 170 days. In an earlier paper using these donors, memory CD4+ T cell crossreactivity between SARS-CoV-2 and common cold coronavirus spike proteins was assessed at the TCR clonotype level. Post-vaccine blood samples were taken a median of about 77 days after the second vaccine dose, with a range of 14 to 241 days. In some eleven COVID-19 convalescent patients and a few infection-naive healthy vaccine recipients, researchers compared the spike-specific CD4+ TCR repertoire from before mRNA vaccination with the repertoire from after. Control cultures used a CEFX viral epitope pool as positive control, an HIV-1 Nef peptide pool as negative control, or no peptide. Two doses of either the Pfizer-BioNTech BNT162b2 vaccine (n=8) or the Moderna mRNA-1273 vaccine (n=2) were administered to participants. The cultures were stimulated with overlapping spike peptide pools from SARS-CoV-2 and from the common cold coronaviruses HCoV-NL63, HCoV-OC43 and HCoV-229E. Broader findings and caveats from the paper: Of the vaccine-specific clones in convalescent patients, 304 of 307, or nearly all, reacted only to SARS-CoV-2 spike and did not cross-react with common cold coronaviruses. The study included relatively few convalescent patients and did not analyze early timepoints after natural infection. Although the median number of SARS-CoV-2-reactive clonotypes went up from 20 to 25 after infection to some 37 after vaccination, the increase was not significant. Among the post-vaccine SARS-CoV-2-reactive clones in convalescent patients, a median around 90% showed up only after vaccination, which suggests vaccine-specific priming.

Interpreted using the paper, the treatment or condition label stands for: roughly 11-day PBMC culture with coronavirus spike peptide pools or control peptides (ViraFEST assay). CD4+ T cells from unexposed donors were collected before the COVID-19 pandemic (2011-2018). The study used the ViraFEST assay, which expanded antigen-specific T cells with peptide pools and then identified expanded clonotypes by TCR sequencing. Each well held 1.5 million to 2.5 million PBMCs cultured with approximately 10 ug/ml peptide pools in IMDM containing around 4.5% human AB serum and 8 to 10 IU/ml IL-2. Half of the culture medium was replaced with fresh IL-2-containing medium on days 3 and 7. After 9 to 11 days of culture, CD4+ T cells were isolated by negative selection with the EasySep CD4+ T cell isolation kit. Unexposed donor CD4+ T cells were tested for reactivity to SARS-CoV-2 S and N and four common cold coronavirus spike pools, as cell number allowed. Ficoll-Paque Plus gradient centrifugation was used to isolate PBMCs from whole blood, and the isolated PBMCs were then either used fresh or cryopreserved at -140C. Triplicate wells were generally used for each culture condition. Leukapheresis product for the unexposed donors was bought commercially.

Clipping removes 6 bases from V and 7 bases from J, with 6 as the unmatched junction base count. Spanning cysteine to phenylalanine, the CDR3 consists of 12 amino acids. Left in the record is the CDR3 DNA by itself, 36 bases read in frame from the first base. CDR1 and CDR2 (DFQATT, SNEGSKA) derive from the germline V gene (reference sequence). Worth noting for this clonotype: Its antigen is currently not known. The record has no base qualities; no much larger clone is one base away.

Preparation of the library involved PCR. DNA from cultured CD4+ T cells underwent TCR sequencing with the Oncomine TCR Beta short-read assay at the Johns Hopkins FTIC core. The QIAamp micro DNA kit was used to extract genomic DNA from the cultured CD4+ T cells. Oncomine TCR Beta libraries made from cultured CD4+ T cells were pooled using unique dual indexes and sequenced on an Illumina iSeq 100. Per the source publication's procedure: Non-productive sequences were removed, and CDR3s that did not start with C, did not end with F or W, or were shorter than 7 amino acids were discarded. Antigen-specific clonotypes were identified with the MANAFEST web application by comparing peptide-stimulated wells with reference and other culture wells. For a clone to be called positive, the clone needed an FDR below 0.05, an odds ratio above 5, and a productive frequency above 0.1% in at least two of three replicate wells. Cross-reactive clonotypes were defined as significantly expanded in both SARS-CoV-2 spike wells and at least one common cold coronavirus spike condition. Levenshtein distances (stringdist) and unrooted phylogenetic trees (ape) in R version 3.6.1 were used to assess CDR3 homology. TCRdb reanalyzed the raw reads on its own, using fastp at Q25 for trimming and MiXCR for clone calling, and kept in-frame beta chains. Entries that share a CDR3 protein sequence are merged under the most common genes and DNA. These V and J calls originate from TCRdb's pipeline instead of the authors' own analysis. The sample records 9,300 or so distinct CDR3 sequences, about 45% of which are singletons. The ten biggest clones cover 20% to 30% of the sample.

This TCR came from a human donor in good health. Recombination linked TRBV20-1 to TRBJ1-5; the central 7 bases match TRBD1. Sequenced material: CD4+ T cells from blood, cultured in vitro. Read as DNA, the sequence is TGCAGTGCCAGACAGGGTTGGCAGCCCCAGCATTTT. It is translated as CSARQGWQPQHF.